This passage covers 12 T cell receptor beta chains from one sample sequenced in a study of cytomegalovirus exposure and HLA in healthy donors. The method was immunoSEQ multiplex PCR; TCRdb's version includes in-frame clones alone and lacks a portion of them. The data hold 200,000 or so clones, with approximately 82% observed a single time. Sequencing was carried out using PBMCs. These receptors were collected from a woman aged 25 to 39 in good health and CMV-seropositive.

This clone has only a few counts. The chain uses TRBV9 and TRBJ2-3; no firm D call. CDR1 and CDR2 (germline): SGDLS, YYNGEE. This CDR3 contains 13 residues. V was shortened by 0 bases and J by 3 bases, with 5 bases between the two germline ends. CDR3 protein: CASSVAETDTQYF. The CDR3 nucleotides read TGTGCCAGCAGCGTAGCGGAGACAGATACGCAGTATTTT.

The chain has TRBV19 and TRBJ2-7, with TRBD2 matching 13 bases. This CDR3 contains 13 residues. Germline values: CDR1 LNHDA, CDR2 SQIVND (reference sequence). The J segment lost 6 bases and the V segment lost 5 bases, leaving 1 base of the junction unmatched. This CDR3 is CASSRTSGSEQYF. DNA for the CDR3: TGTGCCAGTAGTCGGACTAGCGGGAGCGAGCAGTACTTC.

This chain joins TRBV19 and TRBJ2-7, with D possibly being TRBD2 (5 bases). The germline CDR1 and CDR2 sequences are LNHDA and SQIVND (reference sequence). V lost 3 bases, J lost 5 bases, and 14 bases lay in between. The CDR3 spans 14 residues. For the CDR3, the DNA is TGTGCCAGTAGTATGGAGCGGTCGATCCACGAGCAGTACTTC. This translates into CASSMERSIHEQYF.

This clone was recorded once. The rearrangement joins TRBV5-4 to TRBJ1-2; possible D gene TRBD1, 6 bases. The CDR3 loop spans 13 amino acids. Germline CDR1 SGHNT, CDR2 YYREEE (reference sequence). The V end lost 4 bases, the J end lost 8 bases, and 15 bases lay between the germline ends. CDR3 protein: CASSVNRVEGYTF. The CDR3 region has the DNA TGTGCCAGCAGCGTGAACAGGGTGGAGGGCTACACCTTC.

The chain is built from TRBV30 and TRBJ2-7; perhaps TRBD1 as D (6 bases). CDR3 length equals 14 residues. Trimming removed 2 bases at V and 4 bases at J, with 15 bases between. CDR1 GTSNPN and CDR2 SVGIG come from the germline V gene (reference sequence). CDR3 nucleotides: TGTGCCTGGAGTCCAGGCAGGGGATATTACGAGCAGTACTTC. Encoded protein: CAWSPGRGYYEQYF. The whole variable domain, remainder taken from reference TRBV30 and TRBJ2-7, is SQTIHQWPATLVQPVGSPLSLECTVEGTSNPNLYWYRQAAGRGLQLLFYSVGIGQISSEVPQNLSASRPQDRQFILSSKKLLLSDSGFYLCAWSPGRGYYEQYFGPGTRLTVT.

The chain is built from TRBV2 and TRBJ2-5; 7 bases match TRBD2. In germline, CDR1 is SNHLY, CDR2 FYNNEI. The CDR3 loop spans 13 amino acids. The V segment lost 8 bases and the J segment 5 bases; nucleotides outside the gene matches: 8. The CDR3 DNA follows: TGTGCCAGCTGGGCTAGCGGCCGGGAGACCCAGTACTTC. Its protein product is CASWASGRETQYF. Complete variable domain (other parts from reference TRBV2 and TRBJ2-5): EPEVTQTPSHQVTQMGQEVILRCVPISNHLYFYWYRQILGQKVEFLVSFYNNEISEKSEIFDDQFSVERPDGSNFTLKIRSTKLEDSAMYFCASWASGRETQYFGPGTRLLVL.

The chain carries TRBV7-9 and TRBJ1-5; the match to TRBD1 covers 8 bases. CDR1 and CDR2 from the germline V gene are SEHNR and FQNEAQ (reference sequence). This CDR3 is built from 16 residues. V trimming: 5 bases; J trimming: 0 bases; junction bases outside the gene matches: 6. CDR3 sequence: CASSNLGTGSNQPQHF. The CDR3 nucleotides read TGTGCCAGCAGCAATCTTGGGACAGGTAGCAATCAGCCCCAGCATTTT.

The chain is built from TRBV28 and TRBJ2-7, with 7 bases lining up with TRBD1. Germline loops: CDR1 MDHEN, CDR2 SYDVKM. V lost 6 bases and J lost 3; bases outside the gene matches: 8. The CDR3 length is 14 residues. This chain's CDR3 is CASRPGQRLYEQYF. The CDR3 region has the DNA TGTGCCAGCAGGCCGGGACAGAGACTCTACGAGCAGTACTTC.

This chain joins TRBV9 and TRBJ2-1, with unresolved D. The CDR3 has 16 residues. V dropped 0 bases and J dropped 5 bases, with 15 bases sitting between them. Germline V gives CDR1 SGDLS, CDR2 YYNGEE. In nucleotides, the CDR3 is TGTGCCAGCAGCGTAGCTTTGGCCCGTACAGACAATGAGCAGTTCTTC. Its protein is CASSVALARTDNEQFF.

J is TRBJ2-3 and V is TRBV10-3; TRBD2 is a possible D gene (5 bases). V gave up 6 bases and J gave up 0 bases, with 10 bases separating them. The CDR3 extends over 14 amino acids. Germline assignment: CDR1 ENHRY and CDR2 SYGVKD. The CDR3, as DNA: TGTGCCATCAGGGCGGGCCCCAGCACAGATACGCAGTATTTT. It codes for CAIRAGPSTDTQYF.

This chain joins TRBV11-2 and TRBJ1-3; D is possibly TRBD1 (5 bases). V was shortened by 1 base and J by 4 bases, with 8 bases between the two germline ends. From germline, CDR1 is SGHAT and CDR2 FQNNGV. CDR3 length: 14 amino acids. The CDR3 nucleotides are TGTGCCAGCAGCTTAGCAGGGATCGGAAACACCATATATTTT. Encoded protein: CASSLAGIGNTIYF.

The chain links TRBV2 to TRBJ1-2; no clear D. V lost 1 base, J lost 6 bases, and 12 bases lay in between. This CDR3 is built from 14 residues. Per germline, CDR1 SNHLY and CDR2 FYNNEI. Written as DNA, the CDR3 is TGTGCCAGCAGTGAAGGAGGAAGGGAGGATGGCTACACCTTC. Amino acids: CASSEGGREDGYTF.